A selection of T cell receptor beta chains follows, all from one sample in a study of T cell responses to AZD1222 COVID-19 vaccine. This table comes from immunoSEQ multiplex PCR, and its TCRdb copy is limited to in-frame clones, with some not included. The table has some 130,000 clones, more than 90% seen once. The sample in question was peripheral blood, obtained 28 days after the second AZD1222 dose. The receptor source for this set is an adult who received the AZD1222 COVID-19 vaccine. CDR3s include the opening cysteine and the closing phenylalanine or tryptophan. The D gene is left open where the match is weak. Expanded clones get a size class; other rows say once, few or many, or leave the size out.

v_call	j_call	d_call	cdr3_length	clone_size	cdr3_nt	cdr3_aa
TRBV6-5	TRBJ1-1	-	11	-	TGTGCCAGCAGTTACGGCTCTGAAGCTTTCTTT	CASSYGSEAFF
TRBV24-1	TRBJ2-1	TRBD1	16	-	TGTGCCACCAGTGGACCCGGGACAGGGGGCTACAATGAGCAGTTCTTC	CATSGPGTGGYNEQFF
TRBV27	TRBJ2-7	TRBD1	16	-	TGTGCCAGCAGTTTATTCGGACAGGGGTCCCCCTACGAGCAGTACTTC	CASSLFGQGSPYEQYF
TRBV5-6	TRBJ2-2	-	13	-	TGTGCCAGCAGCGTTTCAAGCCCCGGGGAGCTGTTTTTT	CASSVSSPGELFF
TRBV24-1	TRBJ1-2	TRBD1	12	-	TGTGCCACCGAGGGGGACAGGGATGGCTACACCTTC	CATEGDRDGYTF
TRBV28	TRBJ1-2	-	13	-	TGTGCCAGCAGTTTATCACGGCACTATGGCTACACCTTC	CASSLSRHYGYTF
TRBV18	TRBJ1-1	-	12	-	TGTGCCAGCTCCCCCGAGGCAGGAGAAGCTTTCTTT	CASSPEAGEAFF
TRBV6-1	TRBJ1-6	-	15	-	TGTGCCAGCAGTGAAACTACAGGGAGCAATTCACCCCTCCACTTT	CASSETTGSNSPLHF
TRBV2	TRBJ2-3	-	16	-	TGTGCCAGCAGCAAAGGTGGGCTAGCAGGGACAGATACGCAGTATTTT	CASSKGGLAGTDTQYF
TRBV4-3	TRBJ2-6	TRBD2	16	-	TGCGCCAGCAGCCGAGGGGAGGGCGCTGGGGCCAACGTCCTGACTTTC	CASSRGEGAGANVLTF
TRBV18	TRBJ1-1	-	12	-	TGTGCCAGCTCACGGATGAACACTGAAGCTTTCTTT	CASSRMNTEAFF
TRBV4-2	TRBJ2-1	TRBD2	16	-	TGTGCCAGCAGCCAAGAAAGAGCGGGAGTCTACAATGAGCAGTTCTTC	CASSQERAGVYNEQFF
TRBV4-1	TRBJ2-4	-	15	-	TGCGCCAGCAGCCCTAAGGAAGTAGCCAAAAACATTCAGTACTTC	CASSPKEVAKNIQYF
TRBV7-7	TRBJ2-2	TRBD2	16	few	TGTGCCAGCAGCTCTAAAGCGGGGGGGCGCACCGGGGAGCTGTTTTTT	CASSSKAGGRTGELFF
TRBV5-1	TRBJ2-7	-	13	-	TGCGCCAGCAGCTTGGTTACGGGGAACGAGCAGTACTTC	CASSLVTGNEQYF
TRBV7-2	TRBJ1-1	-	14	-	TGTGCCAGCAGCTTCGCCAGGGGCAACACTGAAGCTTTCTTT	CASSFARGNTEAFF
TRBV19	TRBJ2-7	-	16	-	TGTGCCAGCCAACTCAGGGGGGGCAGGGAGGGCTACGAGCAGTACTTC	CASQLRGGREGYEQYF
TRBV7-6	TRBJ2-1	-	15	-	TGTGCCAGCAGCTTCCCGCCCGGGCTAATCAATGAGCAGTTCTTC	CASSFPPGLINEQFF
TRBV7-3	TRBJ2-1	-	13	-	TGTGCCAGCAGCTCCCCCCCGTACAATGAGCAGTTCTTC	CASSSPPYNEQFF
TRBV20-1	TRBJ1-2	-	10	-	TGCAGTGCAAGAAAGGTTGATGACACCTTC	CSARKVDDTF
TRBV9	TRBJ1-2	TRBD1	15	-	TGTGCCAGCAGCCCGGGGACAGCCTTGGTGGATGGCTACACCTTC	CASSPGTALVDGYTF
TRBV30	TRBJ1-3	-	13	-	TGTGCCTGGAGTGTTCCGACCGGAAACACCATATATTTT	CAWSVPTGNTIYF
TRBV5-6	TRBJ1-5	-	15	-	TGTGCCAGCAGCTTGGGCGGGACTAGCAATCAGCCCCAGCATTTT	CASSLGGTSNQPQHF
TRBV6-1	TRBJ2-2	-	13	-	TGTGCCAGCAGTGACCAAACGGGAGGGGAGCTGTTTTTT	CASSDQTGGELFF
TRBV5-6	TRBJ2-1	-	15	-	TGTGCCAGCAGCTTAGGACCTGGGGCCTACAATGAGCAGTTCTTC	CASSLGPGAYNEQFF
TRBV6-2/TRBV6-3	TRBJ1-5	-	15	few	TGTGCCAGCAGTACGACAGTAGCCAGCAATCAGCCCCAGCATTTT	CASSTTVASNQPQHF
TRBV20-1	TRBJ2-7	-	10	-	TGCAGTGCCGCTAACTACGAGCAGTACTTC	CSAANYEQYF
TRBV7-3	TRBJ2-5	-	14	-	TGTGCCAGCAGCGTCGGGACGGCCCAAGAGACCCAGTACTTC	CASSVGTAQETQYF
TRBV6-2/TRBV6-3	TRBJ2-1	TRBD2	15	once	TGTGCCAGCAGTTACTCGAGACTAGCGGACAATGAGCAGTTCTTC	CASSYSRLADNEQFF
TRBV19	TRBJ1-5	-	15	few	TGTGCCAGTAGTATGGTTAGCCGTAGCAATCAGCCCCAGCATTTT	CASSMVSRSNQPQHF
TRBV7-2	TRBJ1-1	TRBD1	17	-	TGTGCCAGCAGCTTAAGAAAACAGGGGGGAAGTAGCACTGAAGCTTTCTTT	CASSLRKQGGSSTEAFF
TRBV6-5	TRBJ1-1	-	15	once	TGTGCCAGCAGTTTGGGGACGGCGGTGAACACTGAAGCTTTCTTT	CASSLGTAVNTEAFF
TRBV7-2	TRBJ2-7	TRBD1	15	-	TGTGCCAGCAGCGTCCGACAGGGGAGTAACTACGAGCAGTACTTC	CASSVRQGSNYEQYF
TRBV29-1	TRBJ2-3	TRBD1	14	-	TGCAGCGTTACGCAGGGGGCCGGGGGAGATACGCAGTATTTT	CSVTQGAGGDTQYF
TRBV6-5	TRBJ2-3	TRBD2	12	-	TGTGCCAGCAGTTACTCGGGAGGGTTGCAAAAGTTT	CASSYSGGLQKF
TRBV18	TRBJ2-2	-	14	once	TGTGCCAGCTCAAAGGATTTAGACACCGGGGAGCTGTTTTTT	CASSKDLDTGELFF
TRBV2	TRBJ1-6	-	13	-	TGTGCCAGCAGAAAGACTACTAATTCACCCCTCCACTTT	CASRKTTNSPLHF
TRBV28	TRBJ2-3	TRBD2	15	once	TGTGCCAGCAGATCACTAGCGGGAGCCAGAGATACGCAGTATTTT	CASRSLAGARDTQYF
TRBV7-2	TRBJ2-3	TRBD2	19	-	TGTGCCAGCAGCTTAGCGCCCCCACGGACTAGCGGACACACAGATACGCAGTATTTT	CASSLAPPRTSGHTDTQYF
TRBV28	TRBJ1-2	-	15	-	TGTGCCAGCAGTGAGGTCGGGGAGGGCCTCTATGGCTACACCTTC	CASSEVGEGLYGYTF
TRBV12-5	TRBJ1-1	-	13	-	TGTGCTAGTGGCAACCGAGGGAACACTGAAGCTTTCTTT	CASGNRGNTEAFF
TRBV5-4	TRBJ1-4	TRBD1	16	-	TGTGCCAGCAGCCCCCCACCGGGACAGGGGAATGAAAAACTGTTTTTT	CASSPPPGQGNEKLFF
TRBV18	TRBJ1-1	TRBD1	16	-	TGTGCCAGCTCACCGACAGGGGTATTGGGGAACACTGAAGCTTTCTTT	CASSPTGVLGNTEAFF